This section outlines one TCR beta chain sequence together with its context. The sample originates from a study of blood T cells in healthy people across ages. About the study: The template switching approach captured approximately one barcoded beta molecule for every two T cells.

With a J-beta primer mix and a sample-barcoded 5' primer, a second PCR ran about 7 to 11 cycles. Each cDNA molecule was tagged by a template-switch adaptor that had 12 random nucleotides. In TCRdb, the 5' RACE reads were re-called with MiXCR into one record per CDR3 protein. The top ten clones hold about 10% of a sample with approximately 1.5 million distinct CDR3 sequences, 30% to 40% of them seen once. This CDR3 contains 14 residues. Germline-derived CDR1 and CDR2 are SGHKS and YYEKEE (reference sequence). V was pared by 7 bases and J by 3 bases, with 7 bases of the junction left unmatched. The clonotype was recovered from a woman aged 30 to 39 in good health. What was sequenced was blood. The V gene is TRBV5-5, the J gene TRBJ1-1, with 9 bases identical to TRBD1. CDR3 amino acids: CASGRTGEDTEAFF. The CDR3 DNA reads TGTGCCAGCGGCAGGACAGGGGAGGACACTGAAGCTTTCTTT.